Listed here is a single T cell receptor (beta chain). This sample is drawn from a study of control samples from healthy donors and cancer patients. The protocol was immunoSEQ multiplex PCR, while the TCRdb copy is restricted to in-frame clones and leaves out a portion. In the table there are about 150,000 clones, 85% to 90% of which are singletons. This CDR3 comprises 13 residues. Germline CDR1 and CDR2: SGHNT and YENEEA. The V segment lost 1 base and the J segment 6 bases; nucleotides outside the gene matches: 3. Sequencing used blood. V and J are TRBV11-3 and TRBJ2-7; 7 bases map to TRBD2. This TCR was recovered from a man between 18 and 35 years old in good health. CDR3 nucleotides: TGTGCCAGCAGCTTAGTTCCGGGGGGCGAGCAGTACTTC. Translating gives CASSLVPGGEQYF.